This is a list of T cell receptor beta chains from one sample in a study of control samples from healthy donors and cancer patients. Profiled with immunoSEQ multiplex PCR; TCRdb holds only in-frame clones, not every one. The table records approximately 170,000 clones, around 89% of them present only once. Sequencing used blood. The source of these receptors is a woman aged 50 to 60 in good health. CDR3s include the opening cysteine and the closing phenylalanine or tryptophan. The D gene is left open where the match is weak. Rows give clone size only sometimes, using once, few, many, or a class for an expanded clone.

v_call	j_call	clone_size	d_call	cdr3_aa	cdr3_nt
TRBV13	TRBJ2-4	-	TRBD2	CASSYTPGTSGGAEAKNIQYF	TGTGCCAGCAGCTATACCCCTGGGACTAGCGGGGGGGCCGAGGCCAAAAACATTCAGTACTTC
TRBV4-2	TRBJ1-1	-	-	CASSQETGQMNTEAFF	TGTGCCAGCAGCCAAGAGACCGGACAGATGAACACTGAAGCTTTCTTT
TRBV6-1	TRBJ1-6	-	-	CASSEGGRQGFEF	TGTGCCAGCAGTGAAGGGGGCAGGCAGGGGTTTGAATTT
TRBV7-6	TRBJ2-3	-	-	CASSREGVVTDTQYF	TGTGCCAGCAGCAGAGAAGGGGTTGTCACAGATACGCAGTATTTT
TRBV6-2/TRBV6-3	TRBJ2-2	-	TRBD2	CASSSGLAGGELFF	TGTGCCAGCAGCTCCGGACTAGCGGGCGGGGAGCTGTTTTTT
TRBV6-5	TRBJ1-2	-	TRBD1	CASSYRTGHGYTF	TGTGCCAGCAGTTACCGGACAGGGCATGGCTACACCTTC
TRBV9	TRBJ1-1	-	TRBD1	CASSLGQGISEAFF	TGTGCCAGCAGCTTGGGACAGGGGATCAGTGAAGCTTTCTTT
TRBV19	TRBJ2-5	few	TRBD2	CASSIAPSGGKETQYF	TGTGCCAGTAGTATAGCCCCTAGCGGGGGGAAAGAGACCCAGTACTTC
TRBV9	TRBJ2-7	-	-	CASSVRDKGPYEQYF	TGTGCCAGCAGCGTCCGGGACAAGGGGCCCTACGAGCAGTACTTC
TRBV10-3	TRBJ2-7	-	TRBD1	CASRQGAFEQYF	TGTGCCAGCCGGCAGGGGGCCTTCGAGCAGTACTTC
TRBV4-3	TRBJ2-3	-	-	CASSQDRYRTDTQYF	TGCGCCAGCAGCCAAGATCGGTACAGAACAGATACGCAGTATTTT
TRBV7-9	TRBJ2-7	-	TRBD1	CASSPGQGYYEQYF	TGTGCCAGCAGCCCCGGACAGGGCTACTACGAGCAGTACTTC
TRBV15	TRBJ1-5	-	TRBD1	CATSRDRGTGLGSNQPQHF	TGTGCCACCAGCAGAGATCGGGGGACAGGGCTGGGGAGCAATCAGCCCCAGCATTTT
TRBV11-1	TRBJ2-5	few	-	CASSIGETQYF	TGTGCCAGCAGCATAGGGGAGACCCAGTACTTC
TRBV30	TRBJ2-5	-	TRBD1	CAWMGGTGRETQYF	TGTGCCTGGATGGGAGGGACAGGGCGGGAGACCCAGTACTTC
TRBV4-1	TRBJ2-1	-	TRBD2	CASSQIPGLAGGGSPNEQFF	TGCGCCAGCAGCCAAATACCGGGACTAGCGGGAGGGGGGAGCCCCAATGAGCAGTTCTTC
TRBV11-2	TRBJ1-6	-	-	CASSPFGGGPRPLHF	TGTGCCAGCAGCCCCTTCGGGGGAGGCCCCCGTCCCCTCCACTTT
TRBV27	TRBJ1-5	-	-	CASSGTGLNQPQHF	TGTGCCAGCTCCGGGACCGGCCTGAATCAGCCCCAGCATTTT
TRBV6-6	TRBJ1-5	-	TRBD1	CASSYRDRPPNQPQHF	TGTGCCAGCAGTTACAGGGACAGGCCTCCCAATCAGCCCCAGCATTTT
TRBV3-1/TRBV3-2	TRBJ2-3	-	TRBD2	CASSLSGRAGRADTQYF	TGTGCCAGCAGCCTTAGCGGGAGGGCCGGAAGGGCAGATACGCAGTATTTT
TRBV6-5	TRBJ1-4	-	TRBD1	CASSKQGGEKLFF	TGTGCCAGCAGCAAACAGGGGGGTGAAAAACTGTTTTTT
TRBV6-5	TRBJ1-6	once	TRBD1	CASTQDRALISPLHF	TGTGCCAGCACCCAGGACAGGGCCTTGATTTCACCCCTCCACTTT
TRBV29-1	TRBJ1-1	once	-	CSVVPGLNTEAFF	TGCAGCGTTGTCCCGGGCCTGAACACTGAAGCTTTCTTT
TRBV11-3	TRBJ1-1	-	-	CASSLGWQNTEAFF	TGTGCCAGCAGCTTAGGGTGGCAGAACACTGAAGCTTTCTTT
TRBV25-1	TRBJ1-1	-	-	CASSEHLAEAFF	TGTGCCAGCAGTGAACATCTCGCTGAAGCTTTCTTT
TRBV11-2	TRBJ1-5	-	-	CASSLISGGNQPQHF	TGTGCCAGCAGCTTAATTTCAGGGGGCAATCAGCCCCAGCATTTT
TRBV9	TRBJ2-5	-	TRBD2	CASSVLADTQETQYF	TGTGCCAGCAGCGTCCTAGCGGACACCCAAGAGACCCAGTACTTC
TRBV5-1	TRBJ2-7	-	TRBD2	CASSRGSTSGWVKDEQYF	TGCGCCAGCAGCCGAGGATCGACTAGCGGGTGGGTGAAGGACGAGCAGTACTTC
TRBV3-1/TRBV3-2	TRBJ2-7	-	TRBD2	CASSPSGRGSYEQYF	TGTGCCAGCAGCCCTAGCGGGAGGGGATCCTACGAGCAGTACTTC
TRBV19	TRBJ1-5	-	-	CASSIGGYSNQPQHF	TGTGCCAGTAGTATAGGGGGTTATAGCAATCAGCCCCAGCATTTT
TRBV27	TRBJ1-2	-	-	CASRQGGSYGYTF	TGTGCCAGCAGACAGGGAGGGTCCTATGGCTACACCTTC
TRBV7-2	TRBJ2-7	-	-	CASSLVSGGVGYEQYF	TGTGCCAGCAGCTTAGTTTCCGGGGGAGTCGGCTACGAGCAGTACTTC
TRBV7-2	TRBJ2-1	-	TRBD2	CASSPIGAGWNEQFF	TGTGCCAGCAGCCCCATAGGAGCGGGATGGAATGAGCAGTTCTTC
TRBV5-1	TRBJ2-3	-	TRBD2	CASRLAASGGTDTQYF	TGCGCCAGCAGATTGGCGGCTAGCGGGGGGACAGATACGCAGTATTTT
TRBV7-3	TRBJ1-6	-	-	CASSFDSGVNSPLHF	TGTGCCAGCAGCTTCGACAGTGGGGTTAATTCACCCCTCCACTTT
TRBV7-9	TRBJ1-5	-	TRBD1	CASSSLLGTANSNQPQHF	TGTGCCAGCAGCTCTCTCCTCGGGACAGCTAATTCAAATCAGCCCCAGCATTTT
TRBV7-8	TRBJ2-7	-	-	CASSLGGSGIRTYEQYF	TGTGCCAGCAGCTTAGGAGGATCGGGCATACGGACCTACGAGCAGTACTTC
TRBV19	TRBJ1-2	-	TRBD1	CASTVTGGDYGYTF	TGTGCCAGTACTGTGACAGGGGGAGACTATGGCTACACCTTC
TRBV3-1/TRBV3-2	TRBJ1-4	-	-	CASSPYLQTTNEKLFF	TGTGCCAGCAGCCCCTACCTTCAGACAACTAATGAAAAACTGTTTTTT
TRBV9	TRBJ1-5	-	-	CASSVDRPNQPQHF	TGTGCCAGCAGCGTAGATAGGCCCAATCAGCCCCAGCATTTT
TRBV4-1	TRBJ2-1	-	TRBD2	CASSQGSGGANNEQFF	TGCGCCAGCAGCCAAGGTAGCGGGGGGGCAAACAATGAGCAGTTCTTC
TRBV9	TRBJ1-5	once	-	CASSVESRQGDQPQHF	TGTGCCAGCAGCGTAGAGAGTCGGCAGGGAGATCAGCCCCAGCATTTT
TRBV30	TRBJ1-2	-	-	CAWSDLDIYGYTF	TGTGCCTGGAGTGATCTCGACATCTATGGCTACACCTTC
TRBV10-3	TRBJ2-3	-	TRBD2	CAIRVTSGGAVDTQYF	TGTGCCATCAGGGTGACTAGCGGGGGGGCGGTAGATACGCAGTATTTT
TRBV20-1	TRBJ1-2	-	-	CSARREVGYTF	TGCAGTGCTAGACGGGAAGTAGGCTACACCTTC
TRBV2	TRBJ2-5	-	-	CASSGAGGKTQYF	TGTGCCAGCAGTGGAGCGGGCGGGAAGACCCAGTACTTC
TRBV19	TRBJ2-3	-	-	CASSPWGGTDTQYF	TGTGCCAGTAGTCCGTGGGGCGGAACAGATACGCAGTATTTT
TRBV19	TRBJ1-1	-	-	CASSIDRRLRSTEAFF	TGTGCCAGTAGTATAGATCGACGGTTAAGATCCACTGAAGCTTTCTTT
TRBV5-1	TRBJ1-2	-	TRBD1	CASSIETGYGYTF	TGCGCCAGCAGCATAGAGACAGGGTACGGCTACACCTTC
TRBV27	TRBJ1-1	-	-	CASSLIHRVGTEAFF	TGTGCCAGCAGTCTAATCCACCGGGTAGGGACTGAAGCTTTCTTT
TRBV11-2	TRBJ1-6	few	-	CASSLNPPLGYNSPLHF	TGTGCCAGCAGCTTAAATCCCCCCCTCGGATATAATTCACCCCTCCACTTT
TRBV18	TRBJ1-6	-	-	CASSIQGNNSPLHF	TGTGCCAGCTCTATCCAGGGAAATAATTCACCCCTCCACTTT
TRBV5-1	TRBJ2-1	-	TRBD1	CASSYGQGAGEQFF	TGCGCCAGCAGTTACGGACAGGGGGCCGGTGAGCAGTTCTTC
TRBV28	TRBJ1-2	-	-	CASSPSPPAVHYGYTF	TGTGCCAGCAGTCCCTCGCCCCCGGCGGTGCACTATGGCTACACCTTC
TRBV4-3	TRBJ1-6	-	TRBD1	CASSPTGTGRSPLHF	TGCGCCAGCAGCCCCACCGGGACAGGGCGGTCACCCCTCCACTTT